The 17 T cell receptor beta chains in this list originate from one sample, sequenced in a study of blood T cell repertoires in COVID-19. Method: immunoSEQ multiplex PCR; TCRdb's copy keeps in-frame clones and lacks some. Of about 200,000 clones in the sample, about three quarters are singletons; the top ten hold 5.5% to 7%. The specimen was peripheral blood. The receptors were sampled from a woman between 65 and 79 years old with acute or convalescent COVID-19.

This chain links TRBV4-2 with TRBJ1-1, with D maybe TRBD1 (6 bases). The CDR3 length is 17 residues. The germline gives CDR1 LGHNA, CDR2 YNFKEQ. V lost 0 bases and J lost 5, with 19 bases in between. The chain's CDR3 is CASSQEGALYRETEAFF. The CDR3 nucleotides read TGTGCCAGCAGCCAAGAGGGGGCTTTATACAGGGAAACTGAAGCTTTCTTT.

Note on this clone: This sample includes further DNA sequences coding for the same CDR3. The genes are TRBV2 and TRBJ2-7; 8 nucleotides line up with TRBD1. The CDR3 extends over 12 amino acids. Germline V gene sequence: CDR1 SNHLY, CDR2 FYNNEI. After removal of 8 bases from V and 4 bases from J, the junction contained 4 bases not matched to a gene. The CDR3 region is CASVNRGYEQYF. The CDR3 DNA sequence: TGTGCCAGCGTAAACAGGGGGTACGAGCAGTACTTC.

The V and J genes are TRBV24-1 and TRBJ1-2; 7 positions agree with TRBD1. CDR1 KGHDR and CDR2 SFDVKD come from the germline V gene. This CDR3 is 13 amino acids long. With 3 bases clipped from V and 8 bases from J, the junction kept 5 bases outside the gene matches. CDR3 region: CATSDRRGQGYTF. The CDR3 DNA follows: TGTGCCACCAGTGATAGGAGGGGGCAAGGCTACACCTTC.

The chain carries TRBV27 and TRBJ2-1, with 8 bases fitting TRBD1. V shed 4 bases and J 7 bases; nucleotides not matched to a gene: 9. CDR1 is MNHEY and CDR2 is SMNVEV in the germline V gene (reference sequence). This CDR3 contains 15 residues. The CDR3, as DNA: TGTGCCAGCAGTTCAGGGGGCTTGGGGCAGAATGAGCAGTTCTTC. This codes for CASSSGGLGQNEQFF.

The chain combines TRBV2 with TRBJ2-2; 7 nucleotides match TRBD1. Germline-derived CDR1 and CDR2 are SNHLY and FYNNEI. CDR3 size: 15 residues. The trim removed 7 bases at V and 0 bases at J, leaving 5 bases unmatched. The CDR3 loop reads CASNDRASNTGELFF. The CDR3 DNA reads TGTGCCAGCAACGACAGGGCCTCGAACACCGGGGAGCTGTTTTTT.

The genes are TRBV5-1 and TRBJ2-1, with 14 positions matching TRBD2. The CDR3 length is 15 residues. Trimming took 4 bases from V and 10 from J; bases not matched to a gene: 7. Germline assignment: CDR1 SGHRS and CDR2 YFSETQ. The CDR3, as DNA: TGCGCCAGCAGCCCCGGGACTAGCGGGGGACGGGAGCAGTTCTTC. Encoded protein: CASSPGTSGGREQFF.

The J gene is TRBJ2-7, the V gene TRBV20-1, with TRBD2 matching over 11 bases. The CDR3 loop spans 14 amino acids. Germline V gene sequence: CDR1 DFQATT, CDR2 SNEGSKA (reference sequence). V lost 3 bases, J lost 4 bases, and 5 bases stayed unmatched. The CDR3 sequence is CSASDSGREYEQYF. DNA of the CDR3: TGCAGTGCTAGTGATAGCGGGAGGGAATACGAGCAGTACTTC.

V and J are TRBV7-2 and TRBJ1-5; unclear D gene. The CDR3 sequence is 14 residues long. In germline, CDR1 is SGHTA, CDR2 FQGNSA. Trimming took 10 bases from V and 7 from J, leaving 20 bases between them. The CDR3 spells CATAFRVSGQPQHF. For the CDR3, the DNA is TGTGCCACCGCGTTTAGGGTTTCGGGGCAGCCCCAGCATTTT.

This clone was counted only a few times. This chain connects TRBV5-8 to TRBJ2-7; the match to TRBD1 covers 7 bases. With V trimmed by 4 bases and J by 2 bases, 6 bases remained unmatched. The germline gives CDR1 SGHTS, CDR2 YDEGEE. This CDR3 is 14 amino acids long. DNA for the CDR3: TGTGCCAGCAGCGAGGACAGGCCGCCCTACGAGCAGTACTTC. The encoded protein is CASSEDRPPYEQYF.

The CDR3 region is CASSLNRRMTSGRNEQFF. The CDR3 DNA is TGTGCCAGCAGTTTAAATCGAAGAATGACTAGCGGGAGGAATGAGCAGTTCTTC. The J gene is TRBJ2-1, the V gene TRBV28; TRBD2 matches at 13 bases. CDR3 length equals 18 residues. V was pared by 2 bases and J by 7 bases, with 11 bases of the junction left unmatched. Per the germline V gene, CDR1 is MDHEN and CDR2 is SYDVKM.

This clone was found a few times. The chain joins TRBV29-1 to TRBJ2-2; D might be TRBD1 (9 bases). V dropped 7 bases and J dropped 6 bases, with 36 bases sitting between them. Germline V lookup: CDR1 SQVTM, CDR2 ANQGSEA. The CDR3 length is 20 residues. CDR3 protein: CSAYARDREVGGRLSGELFF. For the CDR3, the DNA is TGCAGCGCTTACGCGCGGGACAGGGAGGTCGGCGGGAGGCTTTCCGGGGAGCTGTTTTTT.

The rearrangement uses TRBV25-1 and TRBJ2-7; 9 bases fit TRBD1. CDR1 and CDR2 from the germline V gene are MGHDK and SYGVNS. The CDR3 has 14 residues. Trimming took 5 bases from V and 3 from J; bases not matched to a gene: 5. CDR3 amino acids: CASSHRDRVYEQYF. The CDR3 bases are TGTGCCAGCAGTCACCGGGACAGGGTCTACGAGCAGTACTTC.

DNA of the CDR3: TGTGCCAGCAGTTACCGGAGGGCGTCTGGAAACACCATATATTTT. This encodes CASSYRRASGNTIYF. The chain recombines TRBV6-5 with TRBJ1-3; the D is unclear. V was cut by 2 bases and J by 1 base, with 9 bases left in between. The CDR3 spans 15 residues. Germline V CDR1 and CDR2: MNHEY, SVGAGI.

The CDR3 here is CASSPSSGTSGSHDEQYF. As DNA, the CDR3 is TGTGCCAGCAGCCCTTCCTCCGGGACTAGCGGGAGTCACGACGAGCAGTACTTC. V usage is TRBV3-1 (or the pseudogene TRBV3-2) and J usage is TRBJ2-7, with 14 nucleotides matching TRBD2. CDR1 is LGHDT and CDR2 is YNNKEL in the germline V gene (reference sequence). The CDR3 has 18 residues. The V gene end was trimmed by 4 bases and the J gene end by 5 bases; junction bases not matched to a gene: 13.

V usage is TRBV6-5 and J usage is TRBJ1-5; 9 positions agree with TRBD1. From germline, CDR1 is MNHEY and CDR2 SVGAGI. This CDR3 has 15 residues. Trimming removed 4 bases from V and 3 bases from J; junction bases left unmatched: 4. CDR3 in amino acids: CASSLDRGDNQPQHF. DNA of the CDR3: TGTGCCAGCAGTTTGGACAGGGGAGACAATCAGCCCCAGCATTTT.

The chain has TRBV10-1 and TRBJ2-1; 8 nucleotides match TRBD2. This CDR3 is built from 15 residues. V trimming: 4 bases; J trimming: 1 base; junction bases outside the gene matches: 3. The germline gives CDR1 WNHNN, CDR2 SYGVQD (reference sequence). DNA for the CDR3: TGCGCCAGCAGTGGGGGACTAGAGTCCTACAATGAGCAGTTCTTC. Translating it yields CASSGGLESYNEQFF.

The V and J genes are TRBV29-1 and TRBJ1-3; tentative D call: TRBD1 (6 bases). The CDR3 is 13 residues long. Germline assignment: CDR1 SQVTM and CDR2 ANQGSEA. V shed 4 bases and J shed 1 base, with 8 bases lying between them. The CDR3 here is CSVVRGSGNTIYF. For the CDR3, the DNA is TGCAGCGTTGTAAGGGGGTCTGGAAACACCATATATTTT.